This T cell receptor beta chain was found in a study of cytomegalovirus exposure and HLA in healthy donors. The donors were in the roughly 110-subject validation cohort; that cohort was separate from the approximately 700-subject first cohort. Assay: immunoSEQ multiplex PCR; the TCRdb copy retains only in-frame clones and omits some. The sample yields tens of thousands of clones, 85% to 90% seen once. The sequence came from a woman aged 18 to 35 in good health and CMV-seropositive. Sequencing input: PBMCs.

The CDR3 loop is CAWSVTGSLANQYF. CDR3 sequence (DNA): TGTGCCTGGAGTGTCACGGGCTCCCTAGCAAACCAGTACTTC. The chain is built from TRBV30 and TRBJ2-5, with TRBD2 as a possible D gene (5 bases). V lost 0 bases and J lost 10, with 18 bases in between. This CDR3 has 14 amino acids. Germline V gene sequence: CDR1 GTSNPN, CDR2 SVGIG (reference sequence).